Below are 11 T cell receptor beta chains sequenced from a single sample in a study of blood T cell repertoires in COVID-19 (dated by TCRdb to 2020 to 2022). Library preparation used the immunoSEQ multiplex PCR assay. This is the immuneACCESS table as TCRdb keeps it, with only in-frame sequences that have V and J called. A part of the clones is gone; compared with another copy, unresolved V genes explain less than half, and the rest is unexplained. This sample holds approximately 170,000 clones; around 83% were observed only once. The ten biggest clones cover about 6.5% of the sample. Sample: peripheral blood. Receptors were obtained from a woman older than 75 in a cohort sampled during active or convalescent COVID-19.

The chain recombines TRBV6-2 or TRBV6-3 with TRBJ1-5; possible D gene TRBD1, 6 bases. Between the trimmed V and J ends, which lost 3 bases and 4 bases, there was a span of 7 bases. This CDR3 has 13 residues. Germline V CDR1 and CDR2: MNHEY, SVGEGT. The CDR3 spells CASSYTGNQPQHF. DNA of the CDR3: TGTGCCAGCAGTTATACAGGGAATCAGCCCCAGCATTTT.

The chain carries TRBV5-5 and TRBJ1-2; 8 bases are shared with TRBD1. The germline V gene encodes CDR1 SGHKS and CDR2 YYEKEE (reference sequence). J lost 0 bases, V lost 3 bases, and 10 bases had no gene match. The CDR3 contains 17 residues. In nucleotides, the CDR3 is TGTGCCAGCAGCTGGGGGACAGGTTTCCTAACTAACTATGGCTACACCTTC. Its translation is CASSWGTGFLTNYGYTF.

This clone was picked up a small number of times. CDR3 in DNA: TGCGCCAGCAGCCCCCCGGGAATTTCGGGCTACGAGCAGTACTTC. Translation gives CASSPPGISGYEQYF. The chain has TRBV5-1 and TRBJ2-7, with D maybe TRBD2 (5 bases). This CDR3 region has 15 residues. Trimming took 4 bases from V and 3 from J, leaving 17 bases between them. Germline CDR1 and CDR2: SGHRS and YFSETQ.

The V call is TRBV6-6, the J call TRBJ1-1; D uncertain. From germline, CDR1 is MNHNY and CDR2 SVGAGI (reference sequence). CDR3 size: 24 residues. Between the trimmed V and J ends, which lost 6 bases and 0 bases, there was a span of 41 bases. CDR3 in amino acids: CASSYRGPQLPDGLHLFMNTEAFF. Here the CDR3 DNA reads TGTGCCAGCAGCTACAGAGGCCCCCAACTGCCGGACGGACTACACTTATTCATGAACACTGAAGCTTTCTTT.

This clone was found once. The genes are TRBV10-3 and TRBJ1-2; D is perhaps TRBD1 (5 bases). V lost 3 bases, J lost 8 bases, and 10 bases lay in between. The germline V gene encodes CDR1 ENHRY and CDR2 SYGVKD. The CDR3 is 12 residues long. This CDR3 reads CAISDKGYGYTF. In DNA form, the CDR3 reads TGTGCCATCAGTGATAAGGGGTACGGCTACACCTTC.

The chain recombines TRBV24-1 with TRBJ2-5, with 7 bases matching TRBD1. Germline V gene sequence: CDR1 KGHDR, CDR2 SFDVKD. CDR3 length equals 15 residues. The ends lost 7 bases at V and 4 bases at J; junction bases unmatched: 11. CDR3 in amino acids: CATSDPRGPGETQYF. DNA of the CDR3: TGTGCCACCAGCGATCCAAGGGGGCCAGGAGAGACCCAGTACTTC.

V gene TRBV3-1 (or the pseudogene TRBV3-2) combines with J gene TRBJ1-5, with D perhaps TRBD1 (6 bases). Trimming cost V 4 bases and J 2 bases, with 9 bases left between them. This CDR3 region has 14 residues. Germline CDR1 and CDR2: LGHDT and YNNKEL (reference sequence). The CDR3 sequence: CASSPQGGNQPQHF. Here the CDR3 DNA reads TGTGCCAGCAGCCCACAGGGTGGCAATCAGCCCCAGCATTTT.

The rearrangement joins TRBV7-2 to TRBJ1-2; 8 nucleotides line up with TRBD1. CDR3 size: 14 residues. Germline V gives CDR1 SGHTA, CDR2 FQGNSA. J was trimmed by 4 bases and V by 5 bases; bases with no gene match: 6. CDR3 in amino acids: CASSTGQGPYGYTF. The CDR3, as DNA: TGTGCCAGCAGCACTGGACAGGGTCCCTATGGCTACACCTTC.

The chain has TRBV2 and TRBJ2-5, with D uncertain. Germline-derived CDR1 and CDR2 are SNHLY and FYNNEI. Trimming removed 6 bases at V and 2 bases at J, with 13 bases between. This CDR3 is built from 14 residues. For the CDR3, the DNA is TGTGCCAGCAGCGGCAGGTTTACTCAAGAGACCCAGTACTTC. It encodes CASSGRFTQETQYF.

The rearrangement uses TRBV12-3 or TRBV12-4 and TRBJ2-7, with D possibly matching TRBD2 (5 bases). The CDR3 loop spans 13 amino acids. Trimming cost V 2 bases and J 4 bases, with 9 bases left between them. CDR3: CASSLNPGYEQYF. The CDR3 DNA sequence: TGTGCCAGCAGTTTAAATCCGGGGTACGAGCAGTACTTC.

The V and J genes are TRBV19 and TRBJ2-7, with a possible D match to TRBD1 (5 bases). CDR1 LNHDA and CDR2 SQIVND come from the germline V gene (reference sequence). The V gene lost 4 bases and the J gene lost 2 bases, with 9 bases spanning the gap. The CDR3 is 13 amino acids. The CDR3: CASSKDKAYEQYF. Here the CDR3 DNA reads TGTGCCAGTAGTAAGGACAAAGCCTACGAGCAGTACTTC.